This TCR beta chain was captured by sequencing in a study of beta chain features in type 1 diabetes. General study findings and limits: Within each of all four CD4+ subsets, Type 1 diabetes patients had TCRB CDR3s that were moderately but significantly shorter.

Trimming pared 1 base from V and 4 bases from J, leaving 9 bases between. Per the germline V gene, CDR1 is SGHNT and CDR2 is YENEEA. The CDR3 covers 14 residues. This clone was recorded a few times. The antigen is undetermined. The identical CDR3 is also encoded by other nucleotide sequences in the sample. The study reverse transcribed the entire isolated RNA, so it sequenced expressed TCRB transcripts. Data came from immunoSEQ multiplex PCR; TCRdb stores just in-frame clones and leaves some out. The repertoire holds almost 350,000 clones, with roughly a tenth as singletons. Sequencing was performed on central memory CD4+ T cells from blood. The chain has TRBV11-3 and TRBJ2-3; D perhaps matches TRBD2 (6 bases). This TCR derives from a man aged 25 to 45 with type 1 diabetes. This CDR3 is CASSLGGAPDTQYF. The DNA for the CDR3 is TGTGCCAGCAGCTTAGGCGGGGCCCCAGATACGCAGTATTTT.